The rows below give T cell receptor beta chains drawn from one sample of a study of early stage breast cancer tumors. Produced via immunoSEQ multiplex PCR; TCRdb's table is partial and in-frame only. The sample has fewer than 30,000 clones; roughly 78% are singletons. Source material: blood. The receptors stem from a person between 60 and 69 years old with breast cancer. Both conserved end residues are part of each CDR3. For some rows the clone size is stated as once, few or many, or as a class when expanded; others skip it.

>TRBJ1-2|few|TRBV5-1
CASSPLEGSDGYTF
>TRBJ2-1|few|TRBV19
CASSIHILSGRNEQFF
>TRBJ1-1|-|TRBV19
CASKDSYTEAFF
>TRBJ2-5|-|TRBV7-7
CASSSRQGQEETQYF
>TRBJ2-7|-|TRBV29-1
CSAETGMEQYF
>TRBJ2-7|-|TRBV4-3
CASSQGHRAGYEQYF
>TRBJ2-7|-|TRBV7-9
CASSSDTGTPAYEQYF
>TRBJ2-1|-|TRBV5-1
CASSLSGTGGYNEQFF
>TRBJ1-1|few|TRBV29-1
CSVEEGGGPKAFF
>TRBJ2-2|-|TRBV7-8
CASSLASGTGYTGELFF
>TRBJ1-1|-|TRBV30
CAWSRPGTGGKTEAFF
>TRBJ2-1|-|TRBV5-1
CASSFGDSYNEQFF
>TRBJ2-7|-|TRBV4-1
CASSQVAGLDYEQYF
>TRBJ1-1|-|TRBV7-9
CASSLALRYTEAFF
>TRBJ2-5|-|TRBV2
CASSDFGGALKETQYF
>TRBJ2-2|few|TRBV2
CASWGQGDGELFF
>TRBJ1-2|-|TRBV15
CATSRAGGGYTF
>TRBJ1-1|-|TRBV7-9
CASSLARVKNTEAFF
>TRBJ1-3|-|TRBV11-2
CASSLDRWTEGNTIYF
>TRBJ2-5|-|TRBV4-3
CASSQGRLSGETQYF
>TRBJ2-7|-|TRBV29-1
CSVGTGFQAEQYF
>TRBJ1-3|-|TRBV10-3
CATTATRNTIYF
>TRBJ2-7|-|TRBV29-1
CSVELQGSDSYEQYF
>TRBJ1-4|-|TRBV28
CASRKPGVGEKLFF
>TRBJ1-2|-|TRBV19
CASIGTGFSGYTF
>TRBJ2-7|-|TRBV2
CASRRAYEQYF
>TRBJ2-7|-|TRBV19
CASSRYRGSEQYF
>TRBJ2-7|-|TRBV5-1
CASSPAGTQPYEQYF
>TRBJ1-5|-|TRBV28
CASSSQTGPNQPQHF
>TRBJ2-7|-|TRBV6-5
CASSSRKGAGEQYF
>TRBJ2-1|-|TRBV30
CAWSVGGASGEQFF
>TRBJ1-5|-|TRBV19
CASSIPLSNQPQHF
>TRBJ2-1|-|TRBV7-2
CASSLWSSGRSNEQFF
>TRBJ2-2|-|TRBV7-6
CASSSLDRSNTGELFF
>TRBJ2-7|-|TRBV30
CAWSLGGGGEQYF
>TRBJ2-7|few|TRBV30
CAWSGGQNYEQYF
>TRBJ2-1|-|TRBV7-9
CASSLGVGLAREQFF
>TRBJ1-2|-|TRBV7-8
CASSLDGQGGYTF
>TRBJ1-2|-|TRBV18
CASSPKGTGDGYTF
>TRBJ2-1|few|TRBV9
CASSVEGFNEQFF
>TRBJ2-1|-|TRBV27
CASTGGSNDNEQFF